This T cell receptor beta chain was identified in a study of T-cell reconstitution after alpha-beta-depleted transplantation in children. From germline, CDR1 is MNHEY and CDR2 SVGAGI. The CDR3 consists of 17 residues. Between the trimmed V and J ends, which lost 0 bases and 8 bases, there was a span of 20 bases. At least ten counts were recorded for this clonotype. The TCRbeta library incorporated unique molecular identifiers. TCRdb analysed the PCR reads with MiXCR anew, one entry per CDR3 protein. Among 190,000 or so distinct CDR3 sequences listed, about 6.4% were seen once. The V and J genes are TRBV6-5 and TRBJ2-1, with TRBD1 as a possible D gene (8 bases). The starting material was PBMCs from the stem cell graft donor, obtained from the stem cell graft. This TCR was recovered from a human donor who donated a stem cell graft to a child with Wiskott-Aldrich syndrome. The CDR3: CASSYSIPRQGRDEQFF. The DNA of the CDR3 is TGTGCCAGCAGTTACTCGATCCCTCGACAGGGGAGGGATGAGCAGTTCTTC.